This TCR beta chain was recorded in a study of shared clonotypes between healthy human individuals. V lost 9 bases, J lost 3 bases, and 20 bases lay in between. This CDR3 comprises 15 residues. Assay: immunoSEQ multiplex PCR; the TCRdb copy retains only in-frame clones and omits some. Here the sample spans roughly 200,000 clones, approximately 61% being singletons. Overall study findings and caveats: Larger estimated richness was generally seen in naive subsets than in memory subsets.

Notes on this clone: Its target is unknown.

This clonotype was obtained from a man aged 30 to 45 in good health. The chain employs TRBV23-1 and TRBJ1-2; D uncertain. TRBV23-1 is noted as an ORF with a role that remains uncertain. Sequencing was carried out using memory CD4+ T cells sorted from blood. Subset defined: CD45RA-negative fraction. The CDR3 DNA reads as TGCGCCAGAGACCTCAAAACGTGGGTGGACTATGGCTACACCTTC. This sequence encodes CARDLKTWVDYGYTF.